This T cell receptor beta chain appears in the sequencing data of a study of blood T cells in healthy people across ages. V was pared by 2 bases and J by 0 bases, with 8 bases between. Germline V gives CDR1 SNHLY, CDR2 FYNNEI. CDR3 size: 16 residues. Primers used in a second PCR of about 6 to 11 cycles were a sample-barcoded 5' primer and a J-beta primer mix. Each CDR3 protein is one row after TCRdb ran MiXCR on the 5' RACE reads. The sample includes 800,000 to 950,000 distinct CDR3 sequences, 25% to 35% seen only once; the top ten take more than 8.5%. These data were also reused for a study on T cells of mothers and their children.

The clonotype comes from a woman aged 40 to 50 in good health. The chain has TRBV2 and TRBJ1-6; no definite D call. The specimen sequenced was blood. The CDR3 DNA is TGTGCCAGCAGTGAATGGGAGAGCTCCTATAATTCACCCCTCCACTTT. Protein product: CASSEWESSYNSPLHF.